The 21 T cell receptor beta chains reported below all come from one sample, sequenced in a study of identical twins. TCRdb used MiXCR to reprocess the 5' RACE reads, holding one entry per CDR3 protein. Among approximately 500,000 distinct CDR3 sequences, approximately 14% were seen once, and the ten largest hold 0.35% to 0.45%. These same data were also listed under a study on yellow fever vaccine responses in identical twins.

Sequencing was performed on CD4+ T cells sorted from blood. The receptors originated from a woman under 30 in good health.

This rearrangement joins TRBV6-1 to TRBJ2-7; tentatively, D is TRBD1 (5 bases). V was cut by 2 bases and J by 2 bases, with 16 bases left in between. This CDR3 is built from 16 residues. The V gene's germline CDR1 is MNHNS and CDR2 SASEGT. The CDR3 coding sequence is TGTGCCAGCAGTGAATTAGGGGCCCCAAGACCCTACGAGCAGTACGTC. The encoded protein is CASSELGAPRPYEQYV.

This rearrangement joins TRBV6-1 to TRBJ2-2, with D tentatively TRBD2 (6 bases). Looked up from germline, CDR1 is MNHNS and CDR2 is SASEGT. The length of the CDR3 is 15 residues. V lost 7 bases and J 2 bases, leaving 14 bases between the germline ends. The CDR3 loop reads CASTSRGTNTGELFF. CDR3 DNA: TGTGCCAGCACCTCCAGAGGGACTAACACCGGGGAGCTGTTTTTT.

For the CDR3, the DNA is TGTGCCAGCAGCACACGACAGTTCCCCGGGGAGCTGTTTTTT. Protein: CASSTRQFPGELFF. The chain uses TRBV9 and TRBJ2-2; perhaps TRBD1 as D (5 bases). The CDR3 length is 14 residues. Germline values: CDR1 SGDLS, CDR2 YYNGEE. V was trimmed by 4 bases and J by 6 bases, leaving 13 bases between them.

This chain uses TRBV5-1 with TRBJ1-6; tentatively, D is TRBD1 (5 bases). The CDR3 is 16 amino acids. Trimming stripped 2 bases from V and 7 bases from J, with 16 bases between. Looked up from germline, CDR1 is SGHRS and CDR2 is YFSETQ. CDR3 DNA: TGCGCCAGCAGCTTTGGAGGGGTTCCCCCCAATTCACCCCTCCACTTT. Translation: CASSFGGVPPNSPLHF.

V gene TRBV28 combines with J gene TRBJ2-3; D is uncertain. V lost 6 bases, J lost 8 bases, and 12 bases lay in between. CDR1 and CDR2 from the germline V gene are MDHEN and SYDVKM. The CDR3 consists of 12 residues. The DNA for the CDR3 is TGTGCCAGCAGCCCCAGGCCCGGTACGCAGTATTTT. Translated: CASSPRPGTQYF.

This clonotype was counted between two and nine times. This chain uses TRBV10-3 with TRBJ1-1; D gene ambiguous. V lost 7 bases and J lost 0, with 9 bases in between. This CDR3 region has 13 residues. The germline V gene has CDR1 ENHRY and CDR2 SYGVKD. The CDR3 is CAITQVMNTEAFF. In nucleotides, the CDR3 is TGTGCCATCACCCAAGTTATGAACACTGAAGCTTTCTTT.

This chain connects TRBV11-1 to TRBJ2-7; 8 positions match TRBD2. The CDR3 totals 18 residues. V was clipped by 0 bases and J by 3 bases; unmatched bases: 13. CDR1 and CDR2 from the germline V gene are SGHAT and FQDESV (reference sequence). The CDR3 nucleotides read TGTGCCAGCAGCTTAGCCCTCGCGGGGGGCCGCGAAAACTACGAGCAGTACGTC. This translates into CASSLALAGGRENYEQYV.

This sequence joins TRBV12-3 or TRBV12-4 and TRBJ2-1, with TRBD2 identical over 11 bases. The CDR3 has 16 residues. V shed 7 bases, J shed 5 bases, and the junction held 10 bases outside the gene matches. The CDR3 protein is CASTRSTTSGNNEQFF. The CDR3, as DNA: TGTGCCAGCACCAGAAGTACGACTAGCGGGAACAATGAGCAGTTCTTC.

The V call is TRBV11-2, the J call TRBJ2-1, with TRBD2 matching 15 bases. Per the germline V gene, CDR1 is SGHAT and CDR2 is FQNNGV. The CDR3 spans 17 residues. Trimming cost V 1 base and J 9 bases; bases outside gene matches: 7. The CDR3: CASSLGGTSGGHGEQFF. The CDR3 nucleotides read TGTGCCAGCAGCTTAGGCGGGACTAGCGGGGGGCACGGTGAGCAGTTCTTC.

This chain links TRBV9 with TRBJ1-2; D not certain. Germline values: CDR1 SGDLS, CDR2 YYNGEE. V was cut by 0 bases and J by 4 bases, with 16 bases left in between. The CDR3 has 16 amino acids. The CDR3 DNA reads as TGTGCCAGCAGCGTAGGGGGAGCAGATCGCGGCTATGGCTACACCTTC. Amino acids: CASSVGGADRGYGYTF. The whole variable domain, remainder taken from reference TRBV9 and TRBJ1-2, is DSGVTQTPKHLITATGQRVTLRCSPRSGDLSVYWYQQSLDQGLQFLIQYYNGEERAKGNILERFSAQQFPDLHSELNLSSLELGDSALYFCASSVGGADRGYGYTFGSGTRLTVV.

This chain links TRBV27 with TRBJ2-1; 8 bases are shared with TRBD2. The CDR3 covers 15 residues. Germline CDR1 reads MNHEY; CDR2 reads SMNVEV (reference sequence). J lost 6 bases, V lost 1 base, and 5 bases had no gene match. CDR3 loop: CASSLFSLAGNEQFF. The CDR3 DNA reads as TGTGCCAGCAGTTTATTTAGCCTAGCGGGCAATGAGCAGTTCTTC.

The CDR3 region is CSALWTGDEKLFF. CDR3 nucleotides: TGCAGTGCCCTGTGGACAGGGGATGAAAAACTGTTTTTT. The chain recombines TRBV20-1 with TRBJ1-4, with 9 nucleotides matching TRBD1. This CDR3 is built from 13 residues. Germline lookup yields CDR1 DFQATT and CDR2 SNEGSKA (reference sequence). J lost 6 bases, V lost 6 bases, and 5 bases had no gene match.

This clonotype came up a few times. This chain uses TRBV14 with TRBJ1-2; D gene uncertain. Germline lookup yields CDR1 SGHDN and CDR2 FVKESK. The CDR3 has 13 residues. The V and J ends lost 4 bases and 6 bases respectively, with 12 bases between them. CDR3: CASSLHGRDGYTF. CDR3 nucleotide sequence: TGTGCCAGCAGCCTCCACGGGCGCGATGGCTACACCTTC.

This clonotype was counted only a few times. The chain uses TRBV11-3 and TRBJ2-1, with TRBD2 matching 7 bases. There are 17 residues in the CDR3. The V gene end was trimmed by 1 base and the J gene end by 3 bases; junction bases not matched to a gene: 9. CDR1 and CDR2 (germline): SGHNT, YENEEA. CDR3 loop: CASSLALQWEGYNEQFF. Here the CDR3 DNA reads TGTGCCAGCAGCTTAGCCCTCCAGTGGGAGGGCTACAATGAGCAGTTCTTC.

This clonotype was seen only a few times. The rearrangement uses TRBV7-2 and TRBJ2-2; D not certain. V gave up 5 bases and J gave up 0 bases, with 13 bases separating them. Germline V gene sequence: CDR1 SGHTA, CDR2 FQGNSA. This CDR3 is 16 amino acids long. CDR3 coding DNA: TGTGCCAGCAGCCCGTCAGGCGCAACGAACACCGGGGAGCTGTTTTTT. The encoded protein is CASSPSGATNTGELFF.

V and J are TRBV6-5 and TRBJ2-5, with 7 bases aligning to TRBD2. Looked up from germline, CDR1 is MNHEY and CDR2 is SVGAGI. CDR3 length: 16 amino acids. V shed 2 bases, J shed 0 bases, and the junction held 6 bases outside the gene matches. CDR3 sequence reads: CASSYTLAEYQETQYF. Here the CDR3 DNA reads TGTGCCAGCAGTTACACGCTAGCGGAATACCAAGAGACCCAGTACTTC.

This clonotype was seen more than once but under ten times. Sequence at one end of the junction differs from germline and may be a read error. The chain is built from TRBV20-1 and TRBJ2-3; 7 bases are a match to TRBD1. Looked up from germline, CDR1 is DFQATT and CDR2 is SNEGSKA (reference sequence). There are 14 residues in the CDR3. The CDR3 loop is CSARVVQGADTQYF. CDR3 coding DNA: TGCAGTGCCAGAGTGGTGCAGGGGGCAGATACGCAGTATTTT.

This clonotype has just a few counts. The chain employs TRBV12-3 or TRBV12-4 and TRBJ2-7; TRBD1 or TRBD2 may be the D gene (5 bases each). The CDR3 is made up of 15 amino acids. V gave up 6 bases and J gave up 0 bases, with 15 bases separating them. This CDR3 is CASRMGRQFSYEQYF. CDR3 nucleotides: TGTGCCAGCAGGATGGGACGACAGTTCTCCTACGAGCAGTACTTC.

CDR3 residues: CSATLAGSSSSLGGIGEQYF. The CDR3 DNA follows: TGCAGTGCTACCCTCGCAGGGTCGTCTAGCTCACTCGGAGGTATCGGCGAGCAGTACTTC. The chain carries TRBV20-1 and TRBJ2-7; the D gene could be TRBD1 or TRBD2 (5 bases each). V was cut by 4 bases and J by 6 bases, with 37 bases left in between. The CDR3 totals 20 residues. The V gene's germline CDR1 is DFQATT and CDR2 SNEGSKA (reference sequence).

This clonotype was counted a few times. CDR3 nucleotides: TGTGCCAGCAGCCGACAGCCGGGGCACTATGGCTACACCTTC. It translates to CASSRQPGHYGYTF. The chain couples TRBV6-1 to TRBJ1-2; TRBD1 might be the D (5 bases). Germline assignment: CDR1 MNHNS and CDR2 SASEGT. V lost 6 bases, J lost 3 bases, and 14 bases lay in between. This CDR3 comprises 14 residues.

This clonotype was seen a few times. The chain joins TRBV10-3 to TRBJ2-5; 8 bases align to TRBD1. CDR1 ENHRY and CDR2 SYGVKD come from the germline V gene. This CDR3 comprises 16 residues. Unmatched junction bases numbered 15, after V lost 7 bases and J lost 5 bases. The CDR3 nucleotides are TGTGCCATCAACGAGGGAGGCAGGGGGCCATGGGAGACCCAGTACTTC. It is translated as CAINEGGRGPWETQYF.